The 20 T cell receptor beta chains listed next were all sequenced from one sample in a study of blood T cell repertoires in COVID-19. Using immunoSEQ multiplex PCR, the repertoire was profiled, and TCRdb retains in-frame clones only, with some absent. The repertoire holds under 120,000 clones, roughly 81% seen once, with 2% to 2.5% in the top ten. Input material: peripheral blood. The receptors originated from a human donor in a cohort sampled during active COVID-19.

V gene TRBV6-4 combines with J gene TRBJ1-2; 7 bases align to TRBD1. Trimming at V came to 5 bases and at J to 2 bases, leaving 8 bases not matched to a gene. This CDR3 contains 15 residues. CDR1 MRHNA and CDR2 SNTAGT come from the germline V gene. The CDR3, as DNA: TGTGCCAGCAGTCCTTCCCGGGACAGAAACTATGGCTACACCTTC. Protein sequence: CASSPSRDRNYGYTF.

A single count supports this clone. This rearrangement joins TRBV7-2 to TRBJ1-2; maybe TRBD1 (6 bases). Germline CDR1 and CDR2: SGHTA and FQGNSA. V was pared by 5 bases and J by 8 bases, with 15 bases between. This CDR3 has 13 residues. In DNA, the CDR3 is TGTGCCAGCAGCCCCCCAACAGGGAACGGCTACACCTTC. Protein product: CASSPPTGNGYTF.

V is TRBV5-6 and J is TRBJ2-6; unclear D gene. CDR1 SGHDT and CDR2 YYEEEE come from the germline V gene. V shed 7 bases and J shed 1 base, with 3 bases lying between them. This CDR3 contains 12 residues. The CDR3: CASRSGANVLTF. CDR3 nucleotide sequence: TGTGCCAGCCGTTCTGGGGCCAACGTCCTGACTTTC.

V and J are TRBV10-3 and TRBJ2-6, with 8 nucleotides matching TRBD1. This CDR3 region has 17 residues. The germline CDR1 and CDR2 sequences are ENHRY and SYGVKD. Trimming at V came to 7 bases and at J to 1 base, leaving 9 bases not matched to a gene. Here the CDR3 DNA reads TGTGCCATCAATACCGGGACAGGAATTTCTGGGGCCAACGTCCTGACTTTC. As protein: CAINTGTGISGANVLTF.

The table lists this clone with a count of one. The CDR3, as DNA: TGCGCCAGCAGCTTCGGACAGGGGCTAGCCACTTACGAGCAGTACTTC. It codes for CASSFGQGLATYEQYF. The chain is built from TRBV5-1 and TRBJ2-7; 9 nucleotides match TRBD1. This CDR3 region has 16 residues. CDR1 and CDR2 (germline): SGHRS, YFSETQ. With 2 bases clipped from V and 4 bases from J, the junction kept 10 bases outside the gene matches. The full variable domain, its missing parts supplied by reference TRBV5-1 and TRBJ2-7, is KAGVTQTPRYLIKTRGQQVTLSCSPISGHRSVSWYQQTPGQGLQFLFEYFSETQRNKGNFPGRFSGRQFSNSRSEMNVSTLELGDSALYLCASSFGQGLATYEQYFGPGTRLTVT.

The genes are TRBV24-1 and TRBJ2-5, with TRBD2 matching 11 bases. J lost 3 bases, V lost 5 bases, and 1 base had no gene match. The CDR3 has 14 residues. Germline-derived CDR1 and CDR2 are KGHDR and SFDVKD. As DNA, the CDR3 is TGTGCCACCAGTGTTAGCGGGGGGGAAGAGACCCAGTACTTC. It is translated as CATSVSGGEETQYF.

The gene calls are TRBV28 and TRBJ1-1, with 10 bases that match TRBD1. The germline V gene has CDR1 MDHEN and CDR2 SYDVKM. The CDR3 covers 14 residues. The V segment lost 8 bases and the J segment 4 bases; nucleotides outside the gene matches: 7. CDR3 in DNA: TGTGCCAGCGGGATGACAGGGGGCACCACTGAAGCTTTCTTT. Translation: CASGMTGGTTEAFF.

V and J are TRBV19 and TRBJ2-1; 11 nucleotides align to TRBD1. Germline trimming cut 3 bases from V and 6 bases from J; bases unmatched to any gene: 16. CDR3 length equals 19 residues. The V gene's germline CDR1 is LNHDA and CDR2 SQIVND (reference sequence). The CDR3 DNA is TGTGCCAGTAGTATCGATCGGGACAGGGGGTCAGGAATCGGCAATGAGCAGTTCTTC. It specifies CASSIDRDRGSGIGNEQFF.

The chain employs TRBV12-1 and TRBJ1-5. TRBV12-1 is a pseudogene segment. The CDR3 contains 14 residues. In DNA form, the CDR3 reads TGTGCCAGCACCCTCGGGGGGGCCAATCAGCCCCAGCATTTT. It codes for CASTLGGANQPQHF.

J is TRBJ2-2 and V is TRBV7-6; 7 nucleotides align to TRBD2. Germline CDR1 SGHVS, CDR2 FNYEAQ. The V segment lost 2 bases and the J segment 2 bases; nucleotides outside the gene matches: 2. The CDR3 extends over 15 amino acids. The CDR3 loop is CASSLQAGNTGELFF. DNA of the CDR3: TGTGCCAGCAGCTTACAAGCGGGAAACACCGGGGAGCTGTTTTTT.

This chain connects TRBV7-6 to TRBJ1-1; 8 bases fit TRBD1. Unmatched junction bases numbered 9, after V lost 5 bases and J lost 4 bases. CDR1 is SGHVS, CDR2 FNYEAQ, per germline. The CDR3 runs 15 residues. The CDR3 nucleotides are TGTGCCAGCAGCCCGAAATACAGGGGGTCCACTGAAGCTTTCTTT. The encoded protein is CASSPKYRGSTEAFF.

The rearrangement links TRBV3-1 (or the pseudogene TRBV3-2) to TRBJ1-4; 9 nucleotides match TRBD1. Germline assignment: CDR1 LGHDT and CDR2 YNNKEL (reference sequence). The CDR3 length is 16 residues. Trimming cost V 4 bases and J 1 base; bases outside gene matches: 4. The CDR3 protein is CASSPWDRVTNEKLFF. The CDR3 bases are TGTGCCAGCAGCCCCTGGGACAGGGTAACTAATGAAAAACTGTTTTTT.

This rearrangement joins TRBV28 to TRBJ1-4; D may be TRBD1 (5 bases). V lost 2 bases and J lost 4, with 14 bases in between. There are 16 residues in the CDR3. The germline V gene encodes CDR1 MDHEN and CDR2 SYDVKM. CDR3 region: CASSLIYGASNEKLFF. The CDR3 DNA reads as TGTGCCAGCAGTTTAATTTATGGGGCCAGTAATGAAAAACTGTTTTTT.

The chain carries TRBV28 and TRBJ2-3, with 7 bases that match TRBD1. J lost 1 base, V lost 6 bases, and 7 bases had no gene match. CDR3 length equals 15 residues. Germline assignment: CDR1 MDHEN and CDR2 SYDVKM. The CDR3 here is CASRVGGAGTDTQYF. CDR3 DNA: TGTGCCAGCAGAGTAGGGGGCGCGGGCACAGATACGCAGTATTTT.

The J gene is TRBJ1-4, the V gene TRBV19; 7 bases align to TRBD1. Germline values: CDR1 LNHDA, CDR2 SQIVND (reference sequence). V shed 5 bases and J 2 bases; nucleotides not matched to a gene: 14. The CDR3 contains 18 residues. The CDR3 reads CASSRTGVGVSTNEKLFF. The CDR3 region has the DNA TGTGCCAGTAGTCGAACAGGGGTAGGGGTGTCGACTAATGAAAAACTGTTTTTT.

The chain links TRBV3-1 (or the pseudogene TRBV3-2) to TRBJ1-6; TRBD1 aligns across 7 bases. This CDR3 is built from 14 residues. Germline CDR1 LGHDT, CDR2 YNNKEL (reference sequence). J lost 7 bases, V lost 4 bases, and 4 bases had no gene match. CDR3 sequence (DNA): TGTGCCAGCAGCCCACAGGGGCGCAATTCACCCCTCCACTTT. Protein: CASSPQGRNSPLHF.

The V and J genes are TRBV2 and TRBJ1-2; D call uncertain. Germline-derived CDR1 and CDR2 are SNHLY and FYNNEI. V lost 7 bases, J lost 5 bases, and 8 bases lay in between. CDR3 length: 11 amino acids. The CDR3 loop is CASTFEYGYTF. The CDR3, as DNA: TGTGCCAGCACCTTTGAGTATGGCTACACCTTC.

This clone has more than one count but fewer than ten. The rearrangement joins TRBV28 to TRBJ2-7; 7 bases fit TRBD1. V lost 7 bases to trimming and J lost 5 bases; unmatched junction nucleotides: 8. Per the germline V gene, CDR1 is MDHEN and CDR2 is SYDVKM. This CDR3 has 13 amino acids. Here the CDR3 reads CASTPRGFHEQYF. CDR3 nucleotide sequence: TGTGCCAGCACCCCCAGGGGGTTCCACGAGCAGTACTTC. Using reference TRBV28 and TRBJ2-7 for the parts outside the CDR3, the full variable domain is DVKVTQSSRYLVKRTGEKVFLECVQDMDHENMFWYRQDPGLGLRLIYFSYDVKMKEKGDIPEGYSVSREKKERFSLILESASTNQTSMYLCASTPRGFHEQYFGPGTRLTVT.

This clone appeared a single time. The chain uses TRBV30 and TRBJ2-5; weak D call: TRBD1 (6 bases). The germline V gene encodes CDR1 GTSNPN and CDR2 SVGIG (reference sequence). This CDR3 comprises 14 residues. V lost 2 bases, J lost 2 bases, and 12 bases lay in between. In nucleotides, the CDR3 is TGTGCCTGGAGTTTCTCAGGGGCTCAAGAGACCCAGTACTTC. Translation gives CAWSFSGAQETQYF.

This chain uses TRBV6-1 with TRBJ1-6, with 8 bases that match TRBD1. This CDR3 is 16 amino acids long. Germline V gives CDR1 MNHNS, CDR2 SASEGT. V trimming: 4 bases; J trimming: 8 bases; junction bases outside the gene matches: 10. The CDR3 loop reads CASSGTETGGDSPLHF. Written as DNA, the CDR3 is TGTGCCAGCAGTGGAACAGAAACAGGGGGTGATTCACCCCTCCACTTT.